This passage covers 28 T cell receptor beta chains from one sample sequenced in a study of PD-1 blockade in classical Hodgkin lymphoma. All patients relapsed after autologous stem cell transplantation, and brentuximab vedotin exposure varied. TCRdb's copy holds only in-frame clones and misses some; the assay was immunoSEQ multiplex PCR. The repertoire holds about 11,000 clones, with roughly 80% as singletons. The source material was peripheral blood mononuclear cells (PBMCs), sampled before the second cycle of nivolumab. The receptors here all came from a human donor with classical Hodgkin lymphoma.

In DNA, the CDR3 is TGTGCCAGCAGTATCCGGGGGGCGGCTGGGGCCAACGTCCTGACTTTC. Its protein is CASSIRGAAGANVLTF. The chain uses TRBV2 and TRBJ2-6; possibly TRBD2 for D (7 bases). Trimming pared 5 bases from V and 2 bases from J, leaving 13 bases between. This CDR3 is built from 16 residues. Per germline, CDR1 SNHLY and CDR2 FYNNEI.

CDR3 nucleotides: TGTGCCAGCAGTTCCGAAGGTCGGTTTGAAGCTTTCTTT. Encoded protein: CASSSEGRFEAFF. The chain is built from TRBV28 and TRBJ1-1; D is unresolved. Trimming shortened V by 4 bases and J by 7 bases, and 13 bases separated the two germline ends. Germline V gene lookup returns CDR1 MDHEN and CDR2 SYDVKM. The CDR3 spans 13 residues.

The rearrangement uses TRBV29-1 and TRBJ2-7, with D unclear. Trimming left V 3 bases short and J 4 bases short, with 10 bases between. Germline V gene lookup returns CDR1 SQVTM and CDR2 ANQGSEA. The CDR3 spans 12 residues. The CDR3 is CSVDAGEYEQYF. The CDR3, as DNA: TGCAGCGTTGACGCCGGAGAGTACGAGCAGTACTTC.

This sequence joins TRBV7-3 and TRBJ2-1, with 8 nucleotides matching TRBD2. This CDR3 has 13 amino acids. Germline CDR1 and CDR2: SGHTA and FQGTGA. The trim removed 3 bases at V and 7 bases at J, leaving 2 bases unmatched. The CDR3 here is CASSLGLENEQFF. CDR3 nucleotides: TGTGCCAGCAGCTTGGGACTAGAGAATGAGCAGTTCTTC.

The rearrangement links TRBV7-9 to TRBJ2-5; TRBD2 might be the D (6 bases). V lost 6 bases, J lost 1 base, and 15 bases lay in between. This CDR3 contains 15 residues. Germline V lookup: CDR1 SEHNR, CDR2 FQNEAQ (reference sequence). DNA of the CDR3: TGTGCCAGCAGTTATACCGGGACTCGCCAAGAGACCCAGTACTTC. It yields the protein CASSYTGTRQETQYF.

The chain employs TRBV19 and TRBJ2-7; 16 bases are a match to TRBD2. Germline loops: CDR1 LNHDA, CDR2 SQIVND (reference sequence). J gave up 4 bases and V 5 bases, and 2 bases lay outside the gene matches. The CDR3 contains 15 residues. DNA of the CDR3: TGTGCCAGTAGTTCGGGACTAGCGGGAGGGTACGAGCAGTACTTC. Translated, it gives CASSSGLAGGYEQYF.

Details on this clone: Germline is not matched at one junction end, which may reflect a read error. The chain employs TRBV5-8 and TRBJ1-6; tentative D call: TRBD1 (5 bases). CDR1 SGHTS and CDR2 YDEGEE come from the germline V gene. This CDR3 is built from 15 residues. The CDR3 DNA reads TGTGCCAGCATCTTGCAGGGAGGTGATAATTCACCCCTCCACTTT. This translates into CASILQGGDNSPLHF.

The chain recombines TRBV19 with TRBJ2-3; TRBD1 matches 10 bases. The CDR3 extends over 15 amino acids. CDR1 is LNHDA and CDR2 is SQIVND in the germline V gene (reference sequence). Germline trimming cut 3 bases from V and 4 bases from J; bases unmatched to any gene: 4. The CDR3 spells CASSIGTGEADTQYF. The CDR3 DNA follows: TGTGCCAGTAGTATTGGGACAGGGGAAGCAGATACGCAGTATTTT. Together with reference TRBV19 and TRBJ2-3, the CDR3 gives the full variable domain: DGGITQSPKYLFRKEGQNVTLSCEQNLNHDAMYWYRQDPGQGLRLIYYSQIVNDFQKGDIAEGYSVSREKKESFPLTVTSAQKNPTAFYLCASSIGTGEADTQYFGPGTRLTVL.

V and J are TRBV13 and TRBJ2-1, with 7 nucleotides matching TRBD2. V shed 2 bases and J 0 bases; nucleotides not matched to a gene: 7. Germline V CDR1 and CDR2: PRHDT, FYEKMQ (reference sequence). This CDR3 is built from 17 residues. The CDR3 loop is CASSLLLGGSSYNEQFF. CDR3 DNA: TGTGCCAGCAGCTTATTACTGGGAGGGAGCTCCTACAATGAGCAGTTCTTC.

The V gene is TRBV28, the J gene TRBJ2-3; weak D call: TRBD2 (5 bases). CDR1 and CDR2 (germline): MDHEN, SYDVKM. With 7 bases removed from V and 7 bases from J, the gap between germline ends came to 21 bases. The CDR3 consists of 15 residues. DNA for the CDR3: TGTGCCAGCATAAGCGGACTCCTAAACACTTATACGCAGTATTTT. Translated, it gives CASISGLLNTYTQYF.

V and J are TRBV7-2 and TRBJ1-4; TRBD1 aligns across 8 bases. The V segment lost 5 bases and the J segment 8 bases; nucleotides outside the gene matches: 10. Germline values: CDR1 SGHTA, CDR2 FQGNSA. CDR3 length equals 15 residues. The CDR3 protein is CASSPRQDRDEKLFF. The CDR3 DNA is TGTGCCAGCAGCCCACGCCAGGACAGGGACGAAAAACTGTTTTTT. The complete variable domain, with remaining parts taken from reference TRBV7-2 and TRBJ1-4, reads GAGVSQSPSNKVTEKGKDVELRCDPISGHTALYWYRQSLGQGLEFLIYFQGNSAPDKSGLPSDRFSAERTGGSVSTLTIQRTQQEDSAVYLCASSPRQDRDEKLFFGSGTQLSVL.

The chain uses TRBV5-4 and TRBJ2-5; 7 bases agree with TRBD1. The CDR3 is 14 residues long. With V trimmed by 0 bases and J by 1 base, 0 bases remained unmatched. Germline assignment: CDR1 SGHNT and CDR2 YYREEE (reference sequence). The CDR3: CASSLGQGQETQYF. CDR3 DNA: TGTGCCAGCAGCTTGGGACAGGGCCAAGAGACCCAGTACTTC. Full variable domain (missing parts from reference TRBV5-4 and TRBJ2-5): ETGVTQSPTHLIKTRGQQVTLRCSSQSGHNTVSWYQQALGQGPQFIFQYYREEENGRGNFPPRFSGLQFPNYSSELNVNALELDDSALYLCASSLGQGQETQYFGPGTRLLVL.

This chain joins TRBV5-6 and TRBJ1-5, with a possible D match to TRBD1 (5 bases). V lost 2 bases and J lost 2, with 11 bases in between. This CDR3 is 15 amino acids long. CDR1 is SGHDT and CDR2 is YYEEEE in the germline V gene. The CDR3 is CASSFSPGGNQPQHF. CDR3 in DNA: TGTGCCAGCAGCTTCAGCCCGGGGGGCAATCAGCCCCAGCATTTT.

V usage is TRBV19 and J usage is TRBJ1-1; no definite D call. The CDR3 is 13 amino acids. CDR1 and CDR2 from the germline V gene are LNHDA and SQIVND (reference sequence). V lost 3 bases and J 5 bases, leaving 10 bases between the germline ends. The CDR3 DNA reads TGTGCCAGTAGTATGGGAAAAACAACTGAAGCTTTCTTT. Its translation is CASSMGKTTEAFF.

The chain recombines TRBV2 with TRBJ1-2, with a tentative D call TRBD1 (5 bases). The V end was cut by 5 bases, the J end by 5 bases, with 21 bases between. This CDR3 region has 16 residues. CDR1 and CDR2 (germline): SNHLY, FYNNEI. CDR3: CASSPIVQVNGYGYTF. The CDR3 DNA reads TGTGCCAGCAGTCCTATCGTACAGGTTAACGGGTATGGCTACACCTTC.

The table lists this clone with a count of one. The chain employs TRBV10-3 and TRBJ2-1, with 8 bases fitting TRBD1. Germline trimming cut 4 bases from V and 6 bases from J; bases unmatched to any gene: 8. The CDR3 is made up of 15 amino acids. The germline CDR1 and CDR2 sequences are ENHRY and SYGVKD. The CDR3 loop reads CAISGTGWSGNEQFF. Written as DNA, the CDR3 is TGTGCCATCAGTGGGACAGGGTGGAGTGGCAATGAGCAGTTCTTC.

The chain uses TRBV25-1 and TRBJ2-2; 7 nucleotides align to TRBD2. The germline gives CDR1 MGHDK, CDR2 SYGVNS. The CDR3 has 15 residues. The junction had 5 bases not matched to a gene; V was cut back by 0 bases and J by 7 bases. The CDR3 reads CASSEYIAGDGELFF. CDR3 bases: TGTGCCAGCAGTGAATATATTGCGGGGGACGGGGAGCTGTTTTTT.

V and J are TRBV7-3 and TRBJ2-3; 7 bases fit TRBD2. CDR1 SGHTA and CDR2 FQGTGA come from the germline V gene. The CDR3 sequence is 16 residues long. J was trimmed by 4 bases and V by 5 bases; bases with no gene match: 12. The CDR3 DNA is TGTGCCAGCAGCACAACCGGGACTATGGGCGCAGATACGCAGTATTTT. Its protein is CASSTTGTMGADTQYF.

The chain carries TRBV28 and TRBJ2-7, with D tentatively TRBD2 (5 bases). V was cut by 6 bases and J by 5 bases, with 14 bases left in between. The CDR3 length is 13 residues. From germline, CDR1 is MDHEN and CDR2 SYDVKM. This CDR3 reads CASRLTEGHEQYF. CDR3 DNA: TGTGCCAGCAGACTAACCGAGGGCCACGAGCAGTACTTC. Based on the CDR3 plus reference TRBV28 and TRBJ2-7, the full variable domain is DVKVTQSSRYLVKRTGEKVFLECVQDMDHENMFWYRQDPGLGLRLIYFSYDVKMKEKGDIPEGYSVSREKKERFSLILESASTNQTSMYLCASRLTEGHEQYFGPGTRLTVT.

This chain connects TRBV29-1 to TRBJ1-1; D might be TRBD1 (5 bases). Germline V gene sequence: CDR1 SQVTM, CDR2 ANQGSEA. The CDR3 totals 13 residues. The V and J ends lost 2 bases and 4 bases respectively, with 11 bases between them. This CDR3 reads CSVEWQGLTEAFF. The DNA for the CDR3 is TGCAGCGTTGAATGGCAGGGTCTCACTGAAGCTTTCTTT.

This sequence joins TRBV13 and TRBJ2-3, with 9 bases matching TRBD2. Looked up from germline, CDR1 is PRHDT and CDR2 is FYEKMQ (reference sequence). Trimming cost V 1 base and J 4 bases; bases outside gene matches: 9. CDR3 size: 17 residues. CDR3 bases: TGTGCCAGCAGCTTAGAAGTTTCTAGCGGGGCTGCAGATACGCAGTATTTT. Encoded protein: CASSLEVSSGAADTQYF.

CDR3 sequence (DNA): TGTGCCAGTAGTGCGCGGACTATGGATACGCAGTATTTT. Translated, it gives CASSARTMDTQYF. The genes are TRBV19 and TRBJ2-3, with TRBD2 as a possible D gene (6 bases). This CDR3 contains 13 residues. Germline-derived CDR1 and CDR2 are LNHDA and SQIVND (reference sequence). V gave up 5 bases and J gave up 6 bases, with 12 bases separating them. Full variable domain (rest looked up from reference TRBV19 and TRBJ2-3): DGGITQSPKYLFRKEGQNVTLSCEQNLNHDAMYWYRQDPGQGLRLIYYSQIVNDFQKGDIAEGYSVSREKKESFPLTVTSAQKNPTAFYLCASSARTMDTQYFGPGTRLTVL.

This chain connects TRBV10-3 to TRBJ1-1; possible D gene TRBD1, 6 bases. V was pared by 2 bases and J by 0 bases, with 13 bases between. Looked up from germline, CDR1 is ENHRY and CDR2 is SYGVKD. The CDR3 extends over 16 amino acids. CDR3 nucleotide sequence: TGTGCCATCAGTGAGAGGGGGGGCTCCATGAACACTGAAGCTTTCTTT. It encodes CAISERGGSMNTEAFF.

V and J are TRBV6-5 and TRBJ1-4; possibly TRBD1 for D (6 bases). V was clipped by 6 bases and J by 8 bases, with 19 bases between them. The germline CDR1 and CDR2 sequences are MNHEY and SVGAGI. The CDR3 contains 15 residues. CDR3 amino acids: CASRINRERGEKLFF. The CDR3 DNA sequence: TGTGCCAGCAGGATTAACAGGGAAAGGGGCGAAAAACTGTTTTTT.

The chain employs TRBV7-9 and TRBJ1-2; 7 bases fit TRBD1. Trimming took 5 bases from V and 4 from J; bases not matched to a gene: 7. The CDR3 has 14 residues. Germline values: CDR1 SEHNR, CDR2 FQNEAQ (reference sequence). CDR3: CASSPRQGSYGYTF. CDR3 bases: TGTGCCAGCAGCCCGAGACAGGGCTCCTATGGCTACACCTTC. Full variable domain (missing parts from reference TRBV7-9 and TRBJ1-2): DTGVSQNPRHKITKRGQNVTFRCDPISEHNRLYWYRQTLGQGPEFLTYFQNEAQLEKSRLLSDRFSAERPKGSFSTLEIQRTEQGDSAMYLCASSPRQGSYGYTFGSGTRLTVV.

This chain links TRBV6-1 with TRBJ1-5; D is ambiguous. This CDR3 is built from 13 residues. The germline V gene encodes CDR1 MNHNS and CDR2 SASEGT. V was clipped by 0 bases and J by 6 bases, with 6 bases between them. The CDR3 loop is CASSEAPSQPQHF. The CDR3 nucleotides are TGTGCCAGCAGTGAAGCCCCAAGTCAGCCCCAGCATTTT.

V and J are TRBV5-6 and TRBJ2-3, with no clear D. Trimming cost V 6 bases and J 1 base, with 9 bases left between them. The CDR3 runs 13 residues. Germline V gene data show CDR1 as SGHDT and CDR2 as YYEEEE. CDR3 sequence (DNA): TGTGCCAGCATAATTACAGGCACAGATACGCAGTATTTT. The encoded protein is CASIITGTDTQYF.

This chain links TRBV19 with TRBJ1-3; D not resolved. With 10 bases removed from V and 6 bases from J, the gap between germline ends came to 22 bases. This CDR3 has 15 residues. CDR1 LNHDA and CDR2 SQIVND come from the germline V gene (reference sequence). CDR3 sequence reads: CATTSGLLTANTIYF. DNA for the CDR3: TGTGCCACCACAAGTGGGCTTTTGACGGCAAACACCATATATTTT.